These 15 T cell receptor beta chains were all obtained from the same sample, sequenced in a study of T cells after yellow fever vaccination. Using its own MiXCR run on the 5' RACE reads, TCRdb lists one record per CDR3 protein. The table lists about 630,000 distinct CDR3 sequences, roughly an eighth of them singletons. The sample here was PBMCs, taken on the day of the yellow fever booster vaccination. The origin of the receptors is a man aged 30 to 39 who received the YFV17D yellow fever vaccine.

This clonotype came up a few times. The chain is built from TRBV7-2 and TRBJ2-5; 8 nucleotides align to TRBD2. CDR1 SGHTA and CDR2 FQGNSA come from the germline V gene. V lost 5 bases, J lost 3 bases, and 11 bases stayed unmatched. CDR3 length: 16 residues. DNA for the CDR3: TGTGCCAGCAGCGCCCCGAACCTACTAGCGGAAGAGACCCAGTACTTC. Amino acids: CASSAPNLLAEETQYF.

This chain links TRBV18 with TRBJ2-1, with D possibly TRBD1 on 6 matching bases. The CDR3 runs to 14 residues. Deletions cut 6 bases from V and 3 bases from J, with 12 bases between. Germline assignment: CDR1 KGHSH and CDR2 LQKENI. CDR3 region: CASSYDRNYNEQFF. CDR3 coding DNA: TGTGCCAGCTCCTACGACAGGAACTACAATGAGCAGTTCTTC.

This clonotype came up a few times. This CDR3 reads CASSIHRNGYTF. CDR3 bases: TGTGCCAGCAGCATCCACAGGAACGGCTACACCTTC. V is TRBV5-8 and J is TRBJ1-2; D may be TRBD1 (5 bases). Trimming removed 4 bases at V and 8 bases at J, with 12 bases between. Germline V lookup: CDR1 SGHTS, CDR2 YDEGEE. The CDR3 spans 12 residues.

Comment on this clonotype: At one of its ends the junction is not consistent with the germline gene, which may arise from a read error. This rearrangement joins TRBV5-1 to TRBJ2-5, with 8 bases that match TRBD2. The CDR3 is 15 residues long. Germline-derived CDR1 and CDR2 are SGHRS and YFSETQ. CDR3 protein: CASSLSAGGQEAQYF. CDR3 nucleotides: TGCGCCAGCAGCTTGTCGGCGGGAGGACAAGAGGCCCAGTACTTC.

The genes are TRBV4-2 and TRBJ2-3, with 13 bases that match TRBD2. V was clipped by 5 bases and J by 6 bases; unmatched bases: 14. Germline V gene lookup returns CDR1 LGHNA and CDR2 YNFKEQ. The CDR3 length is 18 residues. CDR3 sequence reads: CASSGLAGEGQGSDTQYF. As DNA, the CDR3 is TGTGCCAGCAGCGGACTAGCGGGAGAAGGACAGGGTTCGGATACGCAGTATTTT.

CDR3 DNA sequence: TGCGCCAGCAGCCAAGCCAGAGGGGGACTAGCCGCCTACGAGCAGTACTTC. It specifies CASSQARGGLAAYEQYF. This sequence joins TRBV4-3 and TRBJ2-7; 9 nucleotides line up with TRBD2. Unmatched junction bases numbered 9, after V lost 1 base and J lost 2 bases. The CDR3 runs 17 residues. Per germline, CDR1 LGHNA and CDR2 YSLEER.

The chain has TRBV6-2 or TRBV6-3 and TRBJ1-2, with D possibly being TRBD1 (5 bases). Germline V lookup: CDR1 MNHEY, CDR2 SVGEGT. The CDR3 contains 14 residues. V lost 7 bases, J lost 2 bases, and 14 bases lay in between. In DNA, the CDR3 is TGTGCCAGCAAGAGATGGGACGGAAACTATGGCTACACCTTC. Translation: CASKRWDGNYGYTF.

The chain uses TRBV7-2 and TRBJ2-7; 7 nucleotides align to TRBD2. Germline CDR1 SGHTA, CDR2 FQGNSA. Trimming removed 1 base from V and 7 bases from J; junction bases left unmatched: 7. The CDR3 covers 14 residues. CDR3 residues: CASSLEGGSDEQYF. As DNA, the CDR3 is TGTGCCAGCAGCTTAGAGGGCGGGAGTGATGAGCAGTACTTC.

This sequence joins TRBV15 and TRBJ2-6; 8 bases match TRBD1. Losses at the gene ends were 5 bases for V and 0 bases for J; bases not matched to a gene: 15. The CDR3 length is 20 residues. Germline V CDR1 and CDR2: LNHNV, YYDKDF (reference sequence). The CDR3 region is CATSGLSPGQVLSGANVLTF. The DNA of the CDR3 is TGTGCCACCAGCGGATTATCACCGGGACAGGTCCTCTCTGGGGCCAACGTCCTGACTTTC.

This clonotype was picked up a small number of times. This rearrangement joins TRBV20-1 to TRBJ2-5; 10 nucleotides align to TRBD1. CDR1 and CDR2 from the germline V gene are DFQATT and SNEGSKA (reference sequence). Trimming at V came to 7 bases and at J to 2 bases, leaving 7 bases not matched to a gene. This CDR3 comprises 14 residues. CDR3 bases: TGCAGTGTTACGGGACAGGGGATTCAAGAGACCCAGTACTTC. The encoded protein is CSVTGQGIQETQYF.

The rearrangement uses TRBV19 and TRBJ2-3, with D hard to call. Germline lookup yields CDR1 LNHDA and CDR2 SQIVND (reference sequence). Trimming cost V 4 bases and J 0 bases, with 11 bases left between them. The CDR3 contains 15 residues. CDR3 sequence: CASSTRTASTDTQYF. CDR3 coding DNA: TGTGCCAGTAGTACACGGACGGCTAGCACAGATACGCAGTATTTT.

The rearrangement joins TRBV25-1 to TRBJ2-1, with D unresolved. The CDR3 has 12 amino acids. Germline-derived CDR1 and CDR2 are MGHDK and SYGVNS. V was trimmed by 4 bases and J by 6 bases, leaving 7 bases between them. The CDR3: CASSVMTNEQFF. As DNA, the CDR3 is TGTGCCAGCAGTGTCATGACCAATGAGCAGTTCTTC.

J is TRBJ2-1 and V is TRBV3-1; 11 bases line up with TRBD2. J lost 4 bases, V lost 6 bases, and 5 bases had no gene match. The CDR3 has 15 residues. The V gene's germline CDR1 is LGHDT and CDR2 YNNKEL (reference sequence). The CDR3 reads CASRPTSGKYNEQFF. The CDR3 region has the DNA TGTGCCAGCAGACCGACTAGCGGGAAGTACAATGAGCAGTTCTTC.

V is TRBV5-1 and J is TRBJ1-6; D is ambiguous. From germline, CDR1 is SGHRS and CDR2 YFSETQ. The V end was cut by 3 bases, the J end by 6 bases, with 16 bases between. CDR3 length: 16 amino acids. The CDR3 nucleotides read TGCGCCAGCAGCTACGGACGAGGCAGTCCTAATTCACCCCTCCACTTT. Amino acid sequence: CASSYGRGSPNSPLHF. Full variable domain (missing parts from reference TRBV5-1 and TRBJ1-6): KAGVTQTPRYLIKTRGQQVTLSCSPISGHRSVSWYQQTPGQGLQFLFEYFSETQRNKGNFPGRFSGRQFSNSRSEMNVSTLELGDSALYLCASSYGRGSPNSPLHFGNGTRLTVT.

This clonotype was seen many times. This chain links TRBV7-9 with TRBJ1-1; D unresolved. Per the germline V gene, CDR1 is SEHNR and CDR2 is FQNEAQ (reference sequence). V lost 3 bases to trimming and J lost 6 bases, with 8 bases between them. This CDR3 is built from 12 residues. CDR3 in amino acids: CASSFPGSEAFF. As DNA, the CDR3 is TGTGCCAGCAGCTTTCCGGGGTCTGAAGCTTTCTTT.